What follows is one TCR beta chain and its context. Its antigen remains unknown. This sample stems from a study of beta chain features in type 1 diabetes. Study observations and caveats: cDNA-based sequencing might over-represent cells highly expressing TCR. Researchers report that Type 1 diabetes patients had moderately but significantly shorter TCRB CDR3s across all four CD4+ subsets.

Each sorted fraction was over 95% pure. The study reverse transcribed the entire isolated RNA, so it sequenced expressed TCRB transcripts. TCRdb's copy holds only in-frame clones and misses some; the assay was immunoSEQ multiplex PCR. This table has 600,000 or so clones, over 10% appearing once. Sequences were obtained from naive CD4+ T cells from blood. The receptor comes from a young man with type 1 diabetes.

Written as DNA, the CDR3 is TGTGCCAGTAGTATTAAGGGACAACTCTATGGCTACACCTTC. Encoded protein: CASSIKGQLYGYTF. The rearrangement joins TRBV19 to TRBJ1-2; D is possibly TRBD1 (6 bases). This CDR3 has 14 amino acids. Deletions cut 3 bases from V and 4 bases from J, with 12 bases between. Germline V gives CDR1 LNHDA, CDR2 SQIVND (reference sequence).